This T cell receptor beta chain comes out of a study of shared clonotypes between healthy human individuals (dated by TCRdb to 2019 to 2021). For context, the study as a whole: The cohort included a few men and two women between 18 and 49 years of age. For each donor, CD4 naive and CD4 memory were each run on three plates, CD8 naive on two plates, and CD8 memory on one plate. Each donor's leukapheresis produced roughly between roughly 0.94 and 9.5 billion PBMCs. Blood TCR repertoires of roughly five healthy adults were deeply sequenced to estimate repertoire size and the extent of clonotype sharing between individuals. Libraries were prepared and TCR repertoires were sequenced by different laboratories using diverse techniques, in order to increase sequencing depth and limit assay-specific biases. The research as a whole found: Compared with non-shared clonotypes, the clonotypes found in all four sorted-subset donors had higher generation probabilities. Only blood was sampled, and tissue TCR repertoires likely differ from those in blood. The small number of donors limited the genetic and exposure-history diversity represented. Based on pairwise subsampling, the degree of clonotype sharing among donors was expected to be affected by sequencing depth. Across a few donors, approximately 4.9% of naive CD4, roughly 3.5% of naive CD8, 2% to 2.5% of memory CD4, and approximately 0.42% of memory CD8 clonotypes were shared. Rarefaction of sorted-subset datasets indicated incomplete sequencing despite the large sequencing depth. Larger estimated clonotype richness was generally found for naive subsets than for memory subsets.

CDR1 and CDR2, looked up from the germline V gene, are SGHRS and YFSETQ. The junction shows trimming of 3 bases on V and 2 bases on J, plus 9 bases between the germline ends. The CDR3 measures 13 amino acids from cysteine to phenylalanine. CDR3 DNA only is kept here, 39 bases in frame from base 1. Healthy HIV-negative adults with no recently reported acute infections or vaccinations were included as donors. All donors were Caucasian adults living in Nashville, Tennessee, USA. CD4+ T cells were enriched by magnetic negative selection, after which naive cells were positively selected on CD45RA and the negative fraction was taken as the memory subset. Blood was obtained by leukapheresis, after which PBMCs were separated by Ficoll-Histopaque density gradient centrifugation and cryopreserved in liquid nitrogen vapor phase. Purity and quantity of every magnetically sorted T cell population were checked by analytical flow cytometry. Genomic DNA was isolated from every sorted fraction and measured by UV absorbance on a Nanodrop 2000c.

Concerning this clone: Its antigen remains undetermined. No quality values exist for individual bases; no much larger clone is one base distant.

TCR CDR3 regions were amplified from genomic DNA by multiplex PCR using the deep immunoSEQ assay. For each cell subset, the extracted genomic DNA was distributed evenly across all wells of several immunoSEQ 96-well plates, and each plate served as one replicate. For sorted subsets, approximately 200 ng of genomic DNA, equivalent to 25,000 to 35,000 T cell genomes, went into each replicate PCR. Purified libraries were quantified with a Qubit 3.0 fluorometer, sized on a Bioanalyzer 2100, and re-quantified with the KAPA Library Quantification kit. Every immunoSEQ 96-well plate was sequenced on a dedicated single-read 150-cycle Illumina NextSeq 550 flow cell. The source study handled its data this way. Because the immunoSEQ output held only junctional sequences and lacked quality scores, the filtering could not match the filtering applied to full-length reads. To assign V/J genes and CDR3, sequences were annotated using PyIR, a Python wrapper for IgBLAST v1.9, with IMGT germline references. Any read was removed if the V/J assignment was weak (E-value above 1e-6), the CDR3 was missing, or the read contained stop codons, out-of-frame junctions, or ambiguous translated residues. V3J clonotypes were defined by identical inferred V gene, J gene, and CDR3 amino acid sequence. The percentage overlap between two repertoires was calculated by dividing the number of shared unique clonotypes by the size of the smaller repertoire. RTK rarefaction, the Chao1 estimator, and Recon v2.1 estimates of unobserved clonotypes were used to assess repertoire richness. OLGA was used to compute generation probabilities for all TCRbeta clonotypes that the gDNA method yielded from four donors. The clones in this table, taken by TCRdb from immuneACCESS, are in-frame only. Not every clone is retained; where verified, under half of the shortfall comes from an unresolved V gene, and the cause of the rest is unknown. D and trimming come from the DNA, and the V and J calls and clone size come from that table. The sample contains approximately 1,500,000 clones, roughly 96% of them found a single time. 1% to 1.5% of the sample belongs to the ten largest clones.

Sequencing used naive CD4+ T cells sorted from blood. The cell subset or site label of this sample denotes: CD45RA+ positively selected. This receptor was obtained from a man under 40 in good health. Recombination joined TRBV5-1 with TRBJ2-7; the D gene lacks a confident call. Read as DNA, the sequence is TGCGCCAGCAGCTCCCCCAGAACCTACGAGCAGTACTTC. Protein translation: CASSSPRTYEQYF.